This T cell receptor beta chain was sequenced for a study of Tregs in tolerant kidney transplant recipients. In regard to this clone: Its antigen is not identified.

Unstimulated Tregs (CD4+CD25+CD127-) and CD4+CD25- non-Tregs were sorted from PBMCs. Study-level points and caveats: Biological reproducibility was not directly addressed, but technical replication error appeared minimal. Expanding Tregs on activated donor B cells appeared to best identify donor-specific TCRbeta clones. The small number of patients limits these findings pending further validation.

The CDR3 is 13 residues long. V lost 5 bases and J lost 9; bases outside the gene matches: 6. Germline values: CDR1 GTSNPN, CDR2 SVGIG (reference sequence). The method was immunoSEQ multiplex PCR; TCRdb's version includes in-frame clones alone and lacks a portion of them. The table has some 100,000 clones, almost 95% seen once; the top ten hold roughly 0.63%. The chain has TRBV30 and TRBJ2-1, with 11 nucleotides matching TRBD2. Sequencing input: CD4+ T cells from blood. The origin of this receptor is a human donor in good health. The CDR3 region has the DNA TGTGCCTGGGACGGACTAGCGGGCGGTGAGCAGTTCTTC. It codes for CAWDGLAGGEQFF.